This record looks at one T cell receptor (beta chain) sequence and its context. Some clones are missing from TCRdb's copy, which holds only in-frame ones; the method was immunoSEQ multiplex PCR. The sample holds 55,000 to 80,000 clones, roughly nine tenths seen once. V lost 4 bases to trimming and J lost 3 bases, with 26 bases between them. Looked up from germline, CDR1 is SGHRS and CDR2 is YFSETQ. The CDR3 is 19 amino acids. The data derive from a study of OX40 agonist ivuxolimab in advanced cancers. Looking at the study overall: Partial responses, seen in three patients, involved one hepatocellular carcinoma and two cutaneous melanomas.

The chain carries TRBV5-1 and TRBJ2-4; maybe TRBD1 (7 bases). The TCR was taken from an adult with an advanced solid tumor such as melanoma, head and neck, liver or kidney cancer. The sample in question was CD4+ or CD8+ T cells sorted from blood, obtained in a trial of the OX40 agonist ivuxolimab. CDR3 sequence: CASSTGAGTVISSKNIQYF. CDR3 in DNA: TGCGCCAGCAGCACAGGGGCCGGGACTGTGATTTCGAGCAAAAACATTCAGTACTTC.